The 22 T cell receptor beta chains listed next were all sequenced from one sample in a study of control samples from healthy donors and cancer patients (TCRdb year 2020). The library was produced with the immunoSEQ multiplex PCR assay. TCRdb's version of the immuneACCESS table is confined to in-frame rearrangements and falls short of the full clone set. An unresolved V gene accounts for under half of the shortfall where checked; the remainder is of unknown origin. The sample table shows approximately 140,000 clones, and 80% to 95% are seen once. About 11% of the sample comes from the top ten. Sequenced material: blood. The source is a man between 25 and 39 years old in good health.

The chain combines TRBV6-1 with TRBJ1-2; D is perhaps TRBD1 (6 bases). The CDR3 runs to 17 residues. Germline lookup yields CDR1 MNHNS and CDR2 SASEGT. V was trimmed by 2 bases and J by 8 bases, leaving 24 bases between them. The CDR3 loop reads CASSEQAGNPDRRGYTF. CDR3 nucleotide sequence: TGTGCCAGCAGTGAACAAGCAGGCAACCCGGACAGACGGGGCTACACCTTC.

The genes are TRBV7-3 and TRBJ2-2; tentative D call: TRBD2 (5 bases). The V gene lost 0 bases and the J gene lost 4 bases, with 9 bases spanning the gap. CDR1 SGHTA and CDR2 FQGTGA come from the germline V gene. This CDR3 has 15 amino acids. The CDR3 is CASSLTPTSTGELFF. CDR3 sequence (DNA): TGTGCCAGCAGCTTAACACCCACTAGCACCGGGGAGCTGTTTTTT.

The chain is built from TRBV7-9 and TRBJ1-1; D is unclear. Germline values: CDR1 SEHNR, CDR2 FQNEAQ (reference sequence). V lost 3 bases and J 0 bases, leaving 2 bases between the germline ends. The CDR3 runs 12 residues. The chain's CDR3 is CASSFMNTEAFF. CDR3 DNA: TGTGCCAGCAGCTTCATGAACACTGAAGCTTTCTTT.

The CDR3 here is CASSVGTGVNQPQHF. The CDR3, as DNA: TGTGCCAGCAGCGTAGGGACAGGAGTCAATCAGCCCCAGCATTTT. This chain links TRBV9 with TRBJ1-5, with 7 positions matching TRBD1. Trimming took 0 bases from V and 3 from J; bases not matched to a gene: 3. The CDR3 is made up of 15 amino acids. Germline V gene lookup returns CDR1 SGDLS and CDR2 YYNGEE.

This clone was seen a few times. V is TRBV4-1 and J is TRBJ2-3; 7 bases line up with TRBD1. This CDR3 has 15 residues. After removal of 3 bases from V and 6 bases from J, the junction contained 9 bases not matched to a gene. Germline loops: CDR1 MGHRA, CDR2 YSYEKL. CDR3 sequence: CASSQNRGAGDTQYF. The CDR3 nucleotides read TGCGCCAGCAGCCAGAACAGGGGCGCCGGGGATACGCAGTATTTT.

This clone was counted a few times. The chain joins TRBV5-1 to TRBJ1-1, with no clear D. CDR3 length equals 14 residues. Per the germline V gene, CDR1 is SGHRS and CDR2 is YFSETQ. V was trimmed by 0 bases and J by 7 bases, leaving 13 bases between them. The CDR3 here is CASSLAEPQHEAFF. CDR3 sequence (DNA): TGCGCCAGCAGCTTGGCAGAGCCCCAACATGAAGCTTTCTTT.

This chain links TRBV4-1 with TRBJ1-5; D not resolved. This CDR3 has 16 residues. Trimming pared 1 base from V and 5 bases from J, leaving 15 bases between. CDR1 and CDR2 from the germline V gene are MGHRA and YSYEKL. The CDR3 here is CASSQVEGKGHQPQHF. The CDR3 nucleotides read TGCGCCAGCAGCCAAGTTGAGGGAAAGGGCCATCAGCCCCAGCATTTT.

J is TRBJ1-1 and V is TRBV27; D unresolved. This CDR3 contains 13 residues. Trimming cost V 5 bases and J 3 bases, with 10 bases left between them. Germline CDR1 is MNHEY and CDR2 is SMNVEV (reference sequence). In nucleotides, the CDR3 is TGTGCCAGCAGTAATCCTTGGGACACTGAAGCTTTCTTT. Residues: CASSNPWDTEAFF.

This chain connects TRBV2 to TRBJ1-5, with D possibly matching TRBD1 (5 bases). This CDR3 has 12 residues. Germline-derived CDR1 and CDR2 are SNHLY and FYNNEI. Trimming left V 6 bases short and J 5 bases short, with 8 bases between. The CDR3 loop reads CASRDTDQPQHF. DNA of the CDR3: TGTGCCAGCAGGGACACCGATCAGCCCCAGCATTTT.

CDR3 residues: CASSKLANSYEQYF. Here the CDR3 DNA reads TGTGCCAGCAGCAAGCTAGCGAACTCCTACGAGCAGTACTTC. The J gene is TRBJ2-7, the V gene TRBV7-2; weak D call: TRBD2 (6 bases). Germline V gives CDR1 SGHTA, CDR2 FQGNSA. This CDR3 is 14 amino acids long. Trimming cost V 5 bases and J 0 bases, with 11 bases left between them.

V is TRBV6-2 or TRBV6-3 and J is TRBJ2-7, with 9 bases identical to TRBD1. This CDR3 spans 15 amino acids. CDR1 is MNHEY, CDR2 SVGEGT, per germline. Losses at the gene ends were 4 bases for V and 4 bases for J; bases not matched to a gene: 8. CDR3 region: CASSFPGTGRYEQYF. The CDR3 DNA reads TGTGCCAGCAGTTTTCCCGGGACAGGGAGATACGAGCAGTACTTC.

V and J are TRBV15 and TRBJ1-3; 7 nucleotides line up with TRBD1. Trimming at V came to 1 base and at J to 0 bases, leaving 3 bases not matched to a gene. Germline V CDR1 and CDR2: LNHNV, YYDKDF (reference sequence). The CDR3 runs to 16 residues. DNA for the CDR3: TGTGCCACCAGCAGAGCCCCAGGGGGCTCTGGAAACACCATATATTTT. Amino acids: CATSRAPGGSGNTIYF.

This clone was seen only a few times. This chain links TRBV6-4 with TRBJ2-1, with a tentative D call TRBD2 (6 bases). The CDR3 consists of 14 residues. The V gene's germline CDR1 is MRHNA and CDR2 SNTAGT. Between the trimmed V and J ends, which lost 2 bases and 6 bases, there was a span of 11 bases. CDR3 sequence (DNA): TGTGCCAGCAGTGACGTGGGGGGTAGCAATGAGCAGTTCTTC. This codes for CASSDVGGSNEQFF.

This chain uses TRBV4-2 with TRBJ1-2; D unresolved. V lost 0 bases to trimming and J lost 0 bases, with 8 bases between them. Germline CDR1 and CDR2: LGHNA and YNFKEQ. The CDR3 contains 15 residues. CDR3 loop: CASSQDLSANYGYTF. The CDR3 nucleotides are TGTGCCAGCAGCCAAGATCTATCAGCTAACTATGGCTACACCTTC.

The CDR3 region has the DNA TGTGCCAGCAGGGCCAGAAATTCGGAATACTCCTACGAGCAGTACTTC. As protein: CASRARNSEYSYEQYF. V usage is TRBV27 and J usage is TRBJ2-7; D gene ambiguous. There are 16 residues in the CDR3. V lost 6 bases and J lost 0, with 18 bases in between. In germline, CDR1 is MNHEY, CDR2 SMNVEV (reference sequence).

The J gene is TRBJ1-4, the V gene TRBV15; maybe TRBD1 (5 bases). The CDR3 consists of 18 residues. Between the trimmed V and J ends, which lost 1 base and 3 bases, there was a span of 18 bases. CDR1 LNHNV and CDR2 YYDKDF come from the germline V gene (reference sequence). CDR3 residues: CATSRGGSSLVANEKLFF. The CDR3 DNA sequence: TGTGCCACCAGCAGAGGGGGGAGTTCGTTGGTGGCTAATGAAAAACTGTTTTTT.

CDR3 region: CASSFHPGTSGSREQYF. The CDR3 nucleotides read TGTGCCAGCAGCTTCCACCCCGGGACTAGCGGGAGCCGCGAGCAGTACTTC. The genes are TRBV7-3 and TRBJ2-7, with 14 bases matching TRBD2. CDR3 size: 17 residues. CDR1 is SGHTA, CDR2 FQGTGA, per germline. V shed 3 bases and J 6 bases; nucleotides not matched to a gene: 10.

This clone showed up just a few times. This rearrangement joins TRBV10-3 to TRBJ1-2, with 8 bases aligning to TRBD1. The CDR3 consists of 14 residues. The germline gives CDR1 ENHRY, CDR2 SYGVKD. Unmatched junction bases numbered 8, after V lost 6 bases and J lost 5 bases. This CDR3 is CAIRDPGQAYGYTF. In nucleotides, the CDR3 is TGTGCCATCAGGGACCCGGGACAGGCTTATGGCTACACCTTC.

This clone was observed a handful of times. The J gene is TRBJ2-7, the V gene TRBV5-8; 11 bases map to TRBD2. V lost 0 bases and J lost 7; bases outside the gene matches: 6. This CDR3 has 15 amino acids. The germline V gene encodes CDR1 SGHTS and CDR2 YDEGEE. In nucleotides, the CDR3 is TGTGCCAGCAGCTTGGGTCTAGCGGGAGGAGGAGAGCAGTACTTC. Protein product: CASSLGLAGGGEQYF.

The V call is TRBV5-4, the J call TRBJ2-5; D ambiguous. The CDR3 covers 12 residues. The germline V gene has CDR1 SGHNT and CDR2 YYREEE (reference sequence). Trimming removed 4 bases from V and 0 bases from J, with 4 bases in between. The CDR3 protein is CASSRNQETQYF. CDR3 sequence (DNA): TGTGCCAGCAGCCGGAACCAAGAGACCCAGTACTTC.

The chain employs TRBV6-5 and TRBJ2-1, with 10 bases identical to TRBD1. V was pared by 2 bases and J by 7 bases, with 8 bases of the junction left unmatched. CDR3 length equals 16 residues. Per the germline V gene, CDR1 is MNHEY and CDR2 is SVGAGI. The CDR3 reads CASSYARDRGGNEQFF. The CDR3 coding sequence is TGTGCCAGCAGTTACGCCCGGGACAGGGGAGGGAATGAGCAGTTCTTC.

The rearrangement uses TRBV18 and TRBJ2-5; no reliable D call. Trimming pared 3 bases from V and 1 base from J, leaving 6 bases between. Germline CDR1 and CDR2: KGHSH and LQKENI. The CDR3 is 13 residues long. The CDR3: CASSPSFQETQYF. As DNA, the CDR3 is TGTGCCAGCTCACCGTCCTTCCAAGAGACCCAGTACTTC.